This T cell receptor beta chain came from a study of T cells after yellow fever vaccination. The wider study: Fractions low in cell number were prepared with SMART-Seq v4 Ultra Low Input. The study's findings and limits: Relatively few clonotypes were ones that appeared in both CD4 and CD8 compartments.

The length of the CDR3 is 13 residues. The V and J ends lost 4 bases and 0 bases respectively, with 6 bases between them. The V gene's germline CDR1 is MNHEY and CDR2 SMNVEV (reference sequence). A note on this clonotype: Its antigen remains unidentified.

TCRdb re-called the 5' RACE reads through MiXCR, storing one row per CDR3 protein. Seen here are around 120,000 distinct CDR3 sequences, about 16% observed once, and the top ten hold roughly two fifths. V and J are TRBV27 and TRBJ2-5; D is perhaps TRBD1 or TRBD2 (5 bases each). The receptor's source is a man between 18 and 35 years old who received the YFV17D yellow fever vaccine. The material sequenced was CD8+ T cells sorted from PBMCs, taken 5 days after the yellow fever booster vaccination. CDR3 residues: CASSWGYQETQYF. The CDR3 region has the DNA TGTGCCAGCAGTTGGGGGTACCAAGAGACCCAGTACTTC.